This T cell receptor (beta chain) appears in the sequencing data of a study of T cells expressing NK-cell markers. One entry per CDR3 protein, without DNA, is what TCRdb gives after re-calling the 5' RACE reads. Here the sample table reports 350,000 to 450,000 distinct CDR3 sequences. Germline lookup yields CDR1 MDHEN and CDR2 SYDVKM. CDR3 length equals 15 residues. The genes are TRBV28 and TRBJ2-1; there is no DNA to check the TCRdb D call of TRBD1. The sequenced sample consisted of blood T cells: a sorted CD56 or NKG2C T cell subset, CD4+ or CD8+ T cells, or bulk PBMC T cells (not recorded which). This sequence originates from a man aged 18-75 years in good health. The chain's CDR3 is CASSTGTGGMVEQFF.